The clone carrying this T cell receptor beta chain was counted a few times. This specimen belongs to a study of shared clonotypes between healthy human individuals. Repertoires were generated with immunoSEQ multiplex PCR, while TCRdb's copy carries only in-frame clones and drops some. Altogether 330,000 or so clones are present, less than 85% being singletons, with the ten largest covering roughly 10%. The clonotype was recovered from a man aged 30 to 39 in good health. Sequencing input: memory CD4+ T cells sorted from blood. Noted subset: CD45RA-negative fraction.

CDR3 in amino acids: CASSQGQINQPQHF. DNA of the CDR3: TGTGCCAGCAGCCAAGGACAGATTAATCAGCCCCAGCATTTT. This chain joins TRBV7-9 and TRBJ1-5, with TRBD1 as a possible D gene (6 bases). Germline CDR1 and CDR2: SEHNR and FQNEAQ (reference sequence). The V and J ends lost 5 bases and 4 bases respectively, with 12 bases between them. The CDR3 loop spans 14 amino acids.